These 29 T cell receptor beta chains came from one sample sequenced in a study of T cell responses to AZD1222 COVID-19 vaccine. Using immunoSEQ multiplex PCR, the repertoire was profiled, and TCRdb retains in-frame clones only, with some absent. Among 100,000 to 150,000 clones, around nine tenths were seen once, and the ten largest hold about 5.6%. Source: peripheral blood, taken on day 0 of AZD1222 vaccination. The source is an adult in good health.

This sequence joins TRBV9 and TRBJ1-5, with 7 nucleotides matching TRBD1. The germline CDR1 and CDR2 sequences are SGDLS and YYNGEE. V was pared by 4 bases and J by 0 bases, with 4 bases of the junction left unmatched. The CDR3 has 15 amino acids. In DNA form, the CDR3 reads TGTGCCAGCAGCCTAGGGGGCTATAGCAATCAGCCCCAGCATTTT. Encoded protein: CASSLGGYSNQPQHF.

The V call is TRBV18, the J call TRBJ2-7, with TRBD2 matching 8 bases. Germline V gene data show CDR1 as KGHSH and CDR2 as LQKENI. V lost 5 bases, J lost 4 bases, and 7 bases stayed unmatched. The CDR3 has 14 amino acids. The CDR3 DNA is TGTGCCAGCTCATACGGGCGGGAGGTTTACGAGCAGTACTTC. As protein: CASSYGREVYEQYF. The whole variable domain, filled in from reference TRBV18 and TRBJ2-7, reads NAGVMQNPRHLVRRRGQEARLRCSPMKGHSHVYWYRQLPEEGLKFMVYLQKENIIDESGMPKERFSAEFPKEGPSILRIQQVVRGDSAAYFCASSYGREVYEQYFGPGTRLTVT.

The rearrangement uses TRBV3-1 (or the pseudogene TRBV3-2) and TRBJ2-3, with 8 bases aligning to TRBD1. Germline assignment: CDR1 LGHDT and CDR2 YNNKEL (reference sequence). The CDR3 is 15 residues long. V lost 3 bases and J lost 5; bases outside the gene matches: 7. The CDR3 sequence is CASSQGQAGGDTQYF. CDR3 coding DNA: TGTGCCAGCAGCCAGGGACAGGCTGGAGGAGATACGCAGTATTTT.

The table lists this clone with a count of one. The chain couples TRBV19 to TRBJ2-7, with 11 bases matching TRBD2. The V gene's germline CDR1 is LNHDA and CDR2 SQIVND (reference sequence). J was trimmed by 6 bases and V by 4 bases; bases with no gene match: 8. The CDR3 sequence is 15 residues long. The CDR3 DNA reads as TGTGCCAGTAGTAGCCTAGCGGGGGGCGATGGCGAGCAGTACTTC. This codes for CASSSLAGGDGEQYF.

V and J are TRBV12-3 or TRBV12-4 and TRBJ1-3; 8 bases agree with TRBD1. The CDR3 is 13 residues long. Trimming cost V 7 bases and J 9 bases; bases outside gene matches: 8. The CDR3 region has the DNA TGTGCCAGCACCGGACAGGGATATGGCACCATATATTTT. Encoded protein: CASTGQGYGTIYF.

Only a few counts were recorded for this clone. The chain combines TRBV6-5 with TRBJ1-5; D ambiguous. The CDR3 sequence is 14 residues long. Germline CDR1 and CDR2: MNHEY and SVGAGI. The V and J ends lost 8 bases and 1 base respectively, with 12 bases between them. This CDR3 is CASRGSASNQPQHF. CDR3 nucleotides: TGTGCCAGCCGGGGATCAGCGAGCAATCAGCCCCAGCATTTT.

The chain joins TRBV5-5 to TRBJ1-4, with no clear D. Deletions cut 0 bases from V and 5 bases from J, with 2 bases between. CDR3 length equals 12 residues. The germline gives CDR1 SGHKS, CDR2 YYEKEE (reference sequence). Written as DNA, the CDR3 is TGTGCCAGCAGCTTGGGGAATGAAAAACTGTTTTTT. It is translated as CASSLGNEKLFF.

The CDR3, as DNA: TGCGCCAGCAGCCAATTTGGGACAGACTATGGCTACACCTTC. Its protein product is CASSQFGTDYGYTF. This rearrangement joins TRBV4-1 to TRBJ1-2, with 7 bases matching TRBD1. V trimming: 2 bases; J trimming: 3 bases; junction bases outside the gene matches: 3. The CDR3 is 14 amino acids. CDR1 is MGHRA, CDR2 YSYEKL, per germline.

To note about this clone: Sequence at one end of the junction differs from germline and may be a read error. CDR3 in amino acids: CASRLADLTFYGYTF. CDR3 DNA sequence: TGCGCCAGCAGGTTGGCAGACCTCACCTTCTATGGCTACACCTTC. The chain couples TRBV5-1 to TRBJ1-2; D is ambiguous. The CDR3 length is 15 residues. CDR1 and CDR2 (germline): SGHRS, YFSETQ.

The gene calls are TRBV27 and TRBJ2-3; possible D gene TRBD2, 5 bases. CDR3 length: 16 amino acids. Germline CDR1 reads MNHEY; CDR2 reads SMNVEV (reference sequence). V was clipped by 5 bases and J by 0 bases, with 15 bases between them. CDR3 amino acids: CASSQGVAPSTDTQYF. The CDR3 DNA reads TGTGCCAGCAGTCAAGGAGTAGCGCCTAGCACAGATACGCAGTATTTT.

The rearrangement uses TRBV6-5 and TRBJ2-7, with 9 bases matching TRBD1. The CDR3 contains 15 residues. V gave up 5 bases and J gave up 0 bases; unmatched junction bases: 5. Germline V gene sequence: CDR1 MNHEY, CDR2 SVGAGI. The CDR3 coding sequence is TGTGCCAGCAGTAGGGACAGGGCGAGCTCCTACGAGCAGTACTTC. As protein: CASSRDRASSYEQYF.

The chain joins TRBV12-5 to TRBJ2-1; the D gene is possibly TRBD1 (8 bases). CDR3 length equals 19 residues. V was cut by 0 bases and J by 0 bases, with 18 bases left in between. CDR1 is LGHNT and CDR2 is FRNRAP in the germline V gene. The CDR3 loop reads CASGLVAGQDPFSYNEQFF. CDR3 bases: TGTGCTAGTGGTTTGGTAGCGGGACAGGACCCTTTCTCCTACAATGAGCAGTTCTTC.

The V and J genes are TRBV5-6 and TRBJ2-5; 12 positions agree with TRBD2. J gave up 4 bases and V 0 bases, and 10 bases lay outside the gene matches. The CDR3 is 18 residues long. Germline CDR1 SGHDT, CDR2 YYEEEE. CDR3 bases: TGTGCCAGCAGCTTGGCCAGACTAGCGGGAGAAGGAGGAGAGACCCAGTACTTC. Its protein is CASSLARLAGEGGETQYF.

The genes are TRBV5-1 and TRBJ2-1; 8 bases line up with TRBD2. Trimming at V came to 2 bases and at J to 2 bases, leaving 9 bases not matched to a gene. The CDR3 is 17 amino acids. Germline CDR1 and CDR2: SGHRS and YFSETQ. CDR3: CASSFLAGGGAYNEQFF. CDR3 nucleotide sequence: TGCGCCAGCAGCTTTTTGGCGGGAGGAGGCGCCTACAATGAGCAGTTCTTC.

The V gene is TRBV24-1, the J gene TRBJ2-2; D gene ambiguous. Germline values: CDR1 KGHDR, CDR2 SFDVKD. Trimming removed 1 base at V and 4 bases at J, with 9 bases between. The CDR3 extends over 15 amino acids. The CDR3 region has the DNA TGTGCCACCAGTGATTTAGGCAGCTCCACCGGGGAGCTGTTTTTT. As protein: CATSDLGSSTGELFF.

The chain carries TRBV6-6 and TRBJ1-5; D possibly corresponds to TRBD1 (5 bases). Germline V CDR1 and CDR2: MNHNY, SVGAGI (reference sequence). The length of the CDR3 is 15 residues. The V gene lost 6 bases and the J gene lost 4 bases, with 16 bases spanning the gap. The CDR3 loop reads CASSLLAAGNQPQHF. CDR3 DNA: TGTGCCAGCAGCCTCTTGGCAGCAGGGAATCAGCCCCAGCATTTT.

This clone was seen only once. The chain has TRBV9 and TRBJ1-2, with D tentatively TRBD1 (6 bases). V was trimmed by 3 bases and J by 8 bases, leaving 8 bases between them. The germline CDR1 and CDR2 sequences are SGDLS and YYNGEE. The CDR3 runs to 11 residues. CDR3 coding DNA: TGTGCCAGCAGCGCGAGGGGGGGCTACACCTTC. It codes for CASSARGGYTF.

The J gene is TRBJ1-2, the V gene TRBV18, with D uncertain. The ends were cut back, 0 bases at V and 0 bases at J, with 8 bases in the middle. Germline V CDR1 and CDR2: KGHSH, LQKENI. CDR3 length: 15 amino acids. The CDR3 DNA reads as TGTGCCAGCTCACCACCATGGCCAGCTAACTATGGCTACACCTTC. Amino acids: CASSPPWPANYGYTF.

CDR3 protein: CAIRGQGDQPQHF. The CDR3 DNA is TGTGCCATCAGGGGACAGGGCGATCAGCCCCAGCATTTT. The genes are TRBV10-3 and TRBJ1-5; TRBD1 matches at 9 bases. V lost 6 bases and J lost 5; bases outside the gene matches: 2. Germline V CDR1 and CDR2: ENHRY, SYGVKD. This CDR3 is built from 13 residues.

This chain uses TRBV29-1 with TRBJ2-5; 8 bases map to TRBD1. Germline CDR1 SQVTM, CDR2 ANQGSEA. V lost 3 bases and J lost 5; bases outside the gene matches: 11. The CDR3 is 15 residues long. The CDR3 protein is CSVDGQGRDEETQYF. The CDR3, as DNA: TGCAGCGTTGATGGACAGGGTCGGGATGAGGAGACCCAGTACTTC.

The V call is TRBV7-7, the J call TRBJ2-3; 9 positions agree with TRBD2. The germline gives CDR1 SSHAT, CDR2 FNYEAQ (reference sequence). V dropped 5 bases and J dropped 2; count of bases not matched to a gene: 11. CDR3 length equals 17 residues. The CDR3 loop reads CASSQNPTSGLTDTQYF. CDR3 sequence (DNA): TGTGCCAGCAGCCAAAACCCCACTAGCGGGCTCACAGATACGCAGTATTTT.

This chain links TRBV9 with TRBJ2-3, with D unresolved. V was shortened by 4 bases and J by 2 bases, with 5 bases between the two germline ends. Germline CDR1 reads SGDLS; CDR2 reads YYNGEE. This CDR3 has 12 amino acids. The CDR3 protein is CASSKNTDTQYF. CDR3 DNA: TGTGCCAGCAGCAAAAACACAGATACGCAGTATTTT.

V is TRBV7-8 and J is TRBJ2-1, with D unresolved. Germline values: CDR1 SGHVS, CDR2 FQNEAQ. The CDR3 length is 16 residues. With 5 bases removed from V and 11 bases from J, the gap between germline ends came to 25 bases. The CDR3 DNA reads TGTGCCAGCAGCCTCCCCCCACAAATCGGAGATGGGAAGCAGTTCTTC. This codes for CASSLPPQIGDGKQFF.

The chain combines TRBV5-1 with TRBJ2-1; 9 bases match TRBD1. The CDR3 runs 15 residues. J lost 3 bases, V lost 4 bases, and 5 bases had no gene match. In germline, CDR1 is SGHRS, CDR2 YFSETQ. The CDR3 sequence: CASSRTGEDYNEQFF. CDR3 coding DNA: TGCGCCAGCAGCAGGACAGGGGAGGACTACAATGAGCAGTTCTTC. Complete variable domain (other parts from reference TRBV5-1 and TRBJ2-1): KAGVTQTPRYLIKTRGQQVTLSCSPISGHRSVSWYQQTPGQGLQFLFEYFSETQRNKGNFPGRFSGRQFSNSRSEMNVSTLELGDSALYLCASSRTGEDYNEQFFGPGTRLTVL.

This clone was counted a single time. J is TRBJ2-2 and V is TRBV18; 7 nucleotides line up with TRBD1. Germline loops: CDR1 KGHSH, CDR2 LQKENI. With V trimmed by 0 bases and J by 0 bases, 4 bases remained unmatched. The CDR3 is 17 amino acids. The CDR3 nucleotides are TGTGCCAGCTCACCACCGGGGACAGACCCGAACACCGGGGAGCTGTTTTTT. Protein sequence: CASSPPGTDPNTGELFF.

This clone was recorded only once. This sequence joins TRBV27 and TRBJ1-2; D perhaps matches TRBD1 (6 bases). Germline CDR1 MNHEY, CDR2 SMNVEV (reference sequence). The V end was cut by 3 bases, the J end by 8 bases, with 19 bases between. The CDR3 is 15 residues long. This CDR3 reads CASSLNPGGASGYTF. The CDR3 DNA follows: TGTGCCAGCAGTTTGAACCCGGGGGGGGCGTCGGGCTACACCTTC.

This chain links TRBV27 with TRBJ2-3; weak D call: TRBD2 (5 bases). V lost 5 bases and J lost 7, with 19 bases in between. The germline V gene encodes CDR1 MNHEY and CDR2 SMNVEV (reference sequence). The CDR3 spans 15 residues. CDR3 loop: CASSPGLPPPNTQYF. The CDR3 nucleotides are TGTGCCAGCAGTCCCGGACTCCCGCCCCCGAATACGCAGTATTTT.

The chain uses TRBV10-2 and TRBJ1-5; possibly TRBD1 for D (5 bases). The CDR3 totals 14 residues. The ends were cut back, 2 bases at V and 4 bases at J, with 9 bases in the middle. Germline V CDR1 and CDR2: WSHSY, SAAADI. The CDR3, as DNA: TGCGCCAGCAGTGAGAACGGGGGAAATCAGCCCCAGCATTTT. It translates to CASSENGGNQPQHF.

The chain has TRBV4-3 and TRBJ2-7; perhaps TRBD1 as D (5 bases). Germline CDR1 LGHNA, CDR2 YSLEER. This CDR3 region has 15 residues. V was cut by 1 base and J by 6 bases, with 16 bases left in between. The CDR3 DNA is TGCGCCAGCAGCCAAGTGACAGCAGCCAATTCCGAGCAGTACTTC. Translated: CASSQVTAANSEQYF.